This T cell receptor beta chain came from a study of blood T cell repertoires in COVID-19. About the study: The United States, Italy and Spain provided the acute and convalescent COVID-19 samples. T cells, B-cell-depleted T cells, or PBMCs provided the cDNA or gDNA that served as material.

Trimming left V 5 bases short and J 1 base short, with 14 bases between. Germline V gene lookup returns CDR1 LNHDA and CDR2 SQIVND (reference sequence). The CDR3 is made up of 15 amino acids. Authors' methods: It was from reference gene primer amplification that nucleated cell counts were estimated. Libraries were prepared by immunoSEQ multiplex PCR; TCRdb keeps only in-frame clonotypes and omits some of them. V and J calls plus clone size are reproduced from that table; the DNA served to infer D and trimming. Of about 100,000 clones listed, about 89% are singletons. The sequence derives from a man aged 50 to 59 with acute or convalescent COVID-19. This sequence joins TRBV19 and TRBJ1-1; D might be TRBD1 (6 bases). Sample: peripheral blood. The CDR3 nucleotides read TGTGCCAGTAGTGCCCTCCAGACAGGGAACACTGAAGCTTTCTTT. Protein: CASSALQTGNTEAFF.